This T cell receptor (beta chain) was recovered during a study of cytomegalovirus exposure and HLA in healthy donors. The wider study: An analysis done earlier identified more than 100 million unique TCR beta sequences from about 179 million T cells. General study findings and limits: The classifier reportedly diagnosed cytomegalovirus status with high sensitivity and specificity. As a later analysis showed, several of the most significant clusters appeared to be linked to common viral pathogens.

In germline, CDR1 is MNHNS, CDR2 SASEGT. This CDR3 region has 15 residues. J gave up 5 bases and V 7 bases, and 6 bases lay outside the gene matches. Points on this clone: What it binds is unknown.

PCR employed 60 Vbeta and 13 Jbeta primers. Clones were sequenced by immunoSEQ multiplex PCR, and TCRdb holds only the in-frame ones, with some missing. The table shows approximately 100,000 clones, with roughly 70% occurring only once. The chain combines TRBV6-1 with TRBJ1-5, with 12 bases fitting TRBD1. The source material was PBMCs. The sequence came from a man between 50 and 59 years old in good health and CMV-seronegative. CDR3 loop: CASIPGQGAYQPQHF. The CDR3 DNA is TGTGCCAGCATTCCGGGACAGGGGGCGTATCAGCCCCAGCATTTT.